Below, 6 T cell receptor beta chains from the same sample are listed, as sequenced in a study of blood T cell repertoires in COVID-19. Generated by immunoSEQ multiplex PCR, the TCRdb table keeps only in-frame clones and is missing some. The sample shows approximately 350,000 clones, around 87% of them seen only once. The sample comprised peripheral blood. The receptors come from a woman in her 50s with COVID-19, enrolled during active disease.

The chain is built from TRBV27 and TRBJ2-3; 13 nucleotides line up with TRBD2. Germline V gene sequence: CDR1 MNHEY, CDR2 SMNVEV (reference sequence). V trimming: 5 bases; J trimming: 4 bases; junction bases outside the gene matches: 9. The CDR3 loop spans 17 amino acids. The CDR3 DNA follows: TGTGCCAGCAGTCTAGAAGGACTAGCGGGAGTCTCAGATACGCAGTATTTT. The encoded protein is CASSLEGLAGVSDTQYF.

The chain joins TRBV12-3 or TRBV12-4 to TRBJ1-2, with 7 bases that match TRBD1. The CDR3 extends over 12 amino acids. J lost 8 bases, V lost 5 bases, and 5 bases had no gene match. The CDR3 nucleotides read TGTGCCAGCAGTATGGGGACAGTCGGCTACACCTTC. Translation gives CASSMGTVGYTF.

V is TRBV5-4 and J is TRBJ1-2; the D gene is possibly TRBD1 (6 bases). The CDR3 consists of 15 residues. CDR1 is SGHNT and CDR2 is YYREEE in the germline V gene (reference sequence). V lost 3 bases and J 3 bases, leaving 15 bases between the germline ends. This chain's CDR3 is CASSSNRASDYGYTF. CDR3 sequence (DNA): TGTGCCAGCAGCTCAAACAGGGCTTCGGACTATGGCTACACCTTC.

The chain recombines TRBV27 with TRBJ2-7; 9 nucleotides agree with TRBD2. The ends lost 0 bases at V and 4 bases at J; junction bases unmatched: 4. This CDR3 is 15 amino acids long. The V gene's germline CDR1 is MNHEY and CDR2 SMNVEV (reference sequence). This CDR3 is CASSLSSGSIYEQYF. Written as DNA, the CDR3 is TGTGCCAGCAGTTTATCTAGCGGGAGTATTTACGAGCAGTACTTC.

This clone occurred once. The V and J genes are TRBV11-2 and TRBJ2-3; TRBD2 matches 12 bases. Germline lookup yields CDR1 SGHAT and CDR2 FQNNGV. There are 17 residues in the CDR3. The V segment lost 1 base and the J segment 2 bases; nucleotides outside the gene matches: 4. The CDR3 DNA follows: TGTGCCAGCAGCTTAGTGACTAGCGGGAGCCCCACAGATACGCAGTATTTT. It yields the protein CASSLVTSGSPTDTQYF.

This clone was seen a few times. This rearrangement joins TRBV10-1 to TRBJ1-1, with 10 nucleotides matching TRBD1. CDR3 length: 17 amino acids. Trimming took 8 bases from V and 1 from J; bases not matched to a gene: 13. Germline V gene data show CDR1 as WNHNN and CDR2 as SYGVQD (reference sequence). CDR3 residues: CASSLGTGVEKNTEAFF. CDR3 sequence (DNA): TGCGCCAGCTCTTTAGGGACAGGGGTGGAAAAGAACACTGAAGCTTTCTTT.